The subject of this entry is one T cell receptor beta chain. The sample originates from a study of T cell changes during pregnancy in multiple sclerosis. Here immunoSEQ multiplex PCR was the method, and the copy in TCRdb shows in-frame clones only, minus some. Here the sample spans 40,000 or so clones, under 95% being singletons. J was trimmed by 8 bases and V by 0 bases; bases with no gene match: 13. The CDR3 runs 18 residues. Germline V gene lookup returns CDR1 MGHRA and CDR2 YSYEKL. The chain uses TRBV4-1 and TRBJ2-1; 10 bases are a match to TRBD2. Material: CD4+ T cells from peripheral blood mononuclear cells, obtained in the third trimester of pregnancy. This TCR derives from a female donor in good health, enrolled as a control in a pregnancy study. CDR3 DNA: TGCGCCAGCAGCCAAGATGTCCCCCTCAGCGGGGGGGCTTATGAGCAGTTCTTC. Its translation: CASSQDVPLSGGAYEQFF.